Below, one TCR beta chain is given with its context. One Seattle source followed patients from active infection through their disease course. This entry belongs to a study of blood T cell repertoires in COVID-19. Study details: The study drew acute and convalescent COVID-19 samples from the United States, Italy and Spain. The cDNA or gDNA used as material had been derived from T cells, B-cell-depleted T cells, or PBMCs.

The CDR3 is 15 amino acids. The V and J ends lost 7 bases and 3 bases respectively, with 16 bases between them. Germline V gene sequence: CDR1 MNHNY, CDR2 SVGAGI (reference sequence). Original methodology: Amplification of reference gene primers provided the estimated nucleated cell counts. Some clones are missing from TCRdb's copy, which holds only in-frame ones; the method was immunoSEQ multiplex PCR. Clone size and the V and J calls come from that table; the DNA yielded D and trimming. Altogether 260,000 or so clones are present, roughly 79% being singletons, with the ten largest covering roughly 7.4%.

V is TRBV6-6 and J is TRBJ1-5; a weak D match, TRBD1 (5 bases). The sequence was collected from a woman of 80 years or more with COVID-19, enrolled during active disease. Material: peripheral blood. The CDR3, as DNA: TGTGCCAGCAAGCCTCAGGGTTCCCTCAATCAGCCCCAGCATTTT. The encoded protein is CASKPQGSLNQPQHF.